The present entry profiles one T cell receptor beta chain with its context. No antigen is known for it. Other nucleotide sequences from this sample produce the same CDR3. The V gene's germline CDR1 is SQVTM and CDR2 ANQGSEA. This CDR3 comprises 13 residues. Trimming left V 3 bases short and J 4 bases short, with 10 bases between. The data derive from a study of T cell responses to AZD1222 COVID-19 vaccine. Sequenced by immunoSEQ multiplex PCR; TCRdb stores in-frame clones only, minus some. The sample contains approximately 110,000 clones, nearly 90% of which appear only once. Regarding the study as a whole: Baseline seropositivity occurred in only 5 to 7 AZD1222 recipients. The reported proportion of spike-specific TCRs targeting unmutated variant regions was nearly half. Two AZD1222 administrations were followed by greater Spike-specific TCR breadth and depth.

The chain recombines TRBV29-1 with TRBJ1-5, with unresolved D. The TCR comes from an adult who received the AZD1222 COVID-19 vaccine. Sequenced here: peripheral blood, sampled 28 days after the second AZD1222 dose. The CDR3 nucleotides are TGCAGCGTTGACCAAGGGCCTAATCAGCCCCAGCATTTT. Protein sequence: CSVDQGPNQPQHF.